These 27 T cell receptor beta chains share one sample of origin, sequenced in a study of Ad26.COV2.S vaccination and SARS-CoV-2 variants. Data came from immunoSEQ multiplex PCR; TCRdb stores just in-frame clones and leaves some out. Of fewer than 100,000 clones listed, more than 70% are singletons. The specimen comprised peripheral blood, sampled after recovery from COVID-19. Source of these receptors: a human donor who had recovered from COVID-19.

This clone was seen a handful of times. This chain joins TRBV24-1 and TRBJ2-6; no clear D. Trimming shortened V by 9 bases and J by 0 bases, and 17 bases separated the two germline ends. Germline V gene lookup returns CDR1 KGHDR and CDR2 SFDVKD. The CDR3 totals 17 residues. In DNA form, the CDR3 reads TGTGCCACCTCGCCGGCAGGCCTATCCTCTGGGGCCAACGTCCTGACTTTC. It codes for CATSPAGLSSGANVLTF.

At least ten counts were recorded for this clone. In DNA form, the CDR3 reads TGTGCCAGCAGCGTATATCAGGGGAGCGCGTATGGCTACACCTTC. Protein product: CASSVYQGSAYGYTF. V usage is TRBV9 and J usage is TRBJ1-2; D perhaps matches TRBD1 (6 bases). This CDR3 is 15 amino acids long. The germline V gene encodes CDR1 SGDLS and CDR2 YYNGEE. Between the trimmed V and J ends, which lost 1 base and 5 bases, there was a span of 15 bases.

This clone was found once. CDR3 DNA: TGTGCCAGCAGGAGGGCCCCGCAAGAGACCCAGTACTTC. This translates into CASRRAPQETQYF. The genes are TRBV12-3 or TRBV12-4 and TRBJ2-5, with a weak D call TRBD2 (5 bases). This CDR3 comprises 13 residues. The ends were cut back, 6 bases at V and 2 bases at J, with 10 bases in the middle.

The chain links TRBV13 to TRBJ2-7; tentatively, D is TRBD1 (6 bases). From germline, CDR1 is PRHDT and CDR2 FYEKMQ (reference sequence). This CDR3 contains 15 residues. V was shortened by 6 bases and J by 5 bases, with 20 bases between the two germline ends. Here the CDR3 DNA reads TGTGCCAGCAGTCACGAAGCCAGGGGAGTGCACGAGCAGTACTTC. Encoded protein: CASSHEARGVHEQYF.

The rearrangement links TRBV11-2 to TRBJ2-1; the match to TRBD2 covers 7 bases. The CDR3 has 17 residues. Trimming cost V 6 bases and J 2 bases; bases outside gene matches: 13. Germline CDR1 SGHAT, CDR2 FQNNGV. The CDR3: CASRLPFAGDAYNEQFF. The DNA of the CDR3 is TGTGCCAGCAGACTCCCCTTTGCGGGAGATGCCTACAATGAGCAGTTCTTC.

The sample holds one count of this clone. This chain uses TRBV11-1 with TRBJ2-6, with TRBD2 as a possible D gene (5 bases). This CDR3 comprises 15 residues. Looked up from germline, CDR1 is SGHAT and CDR2 is FQDESV (reference sequence). V lost 1 base and J 2 bases, leaving 6 bases between the germline ends. In DNA form, the CDR3 reads TGTGCCAGCAGCTTAGAGAGGGCTGGGGCCAACGTCCTGACTTTC. This translates into CASSLERAGANVLTF.

This clone was counted a few times. The V and J genes are TRBV5-6 and TRBJ1-4; a possible D gene is TRBD1 (5 bases). This CDR3 contains 15 residues. V lost 5 bases to trimming and J lost 5 bases, with 16 bases between them. Germline lookup yields CDR1 SGHDT and CDR2 YYEEEE. The CDR3 sequence: CASSSSGLGNEKLFF. In nucleotides, the CDR3 is TGTGCCAGCAGTTCATCAGGGTTGGGGAATGAAAAACTGTTTTTT.

The J gene is TRBJ2-1, the V gene TRBV21-1; the D segment call TRBD2 is taken from the table without a DNA check. TRBV21-1 represents a pseudogene. This CDR3 contains 21 residues. CDR3 nucleotide sequence: TGTGCCAGCAGCAAAGTAGACGGGCCTAGCGGGAGGATGGACTGCTACAATGAGCAGTTCTTC. Protein: CASSKVDGPSGRMDCYNEQFF.

The chain uses TRBV7-9 and TRBJ1-1; 8 bases fit TRBD1. The V and J ends lost 5 bases and 7 bases, in that order; junction bases with no gene match: 3. The CDR3 is 12 residues long. Germline CDR1 SEHNR, CDR2 FQNEAQ (reference sequence). This chain's CDR3 is CASSPTGVEAFF. The CDR3, as DNA: TGTGCCAGCAGCCCGACAGGGGTTGAAGCTTTCTTT. The full variable domain, its missing parts supplied by reference TRBV7-9 and TRBJ1-1, is DTGVSQNPRHKITKRGQNVTFRCDPISEHNRLYWYRQTLGQGPEFLTYFQNEAQLEKSRLLSDRFSAERPKGSFSTLEIQRTEQGDSAMYLCASSPTGVEAFFGQGTRLTVV.

This sequence joins TRBV6-2 or TRBV6-3 and TRBJ1-5, with D uncertain. The CDR3 extends over 16 amino acids. V was shortened by 4 bases and J by 1 base, with 14 bases between the two germline ends. The V gene's germline CDR1 is MNHEY and CDR2 SVGEGT. The CDR3 loop is CASSSRRDSSNQPQHF. The CDR3 nucleotides read TGTGCCAGCAGTTCTCGGCGGGATAGCAGCAATCAGCCCCAGCATTTT.

V and J are TRBV7-6 and TRBJ1-1; D ambiguous. Trimming took off 1 base at V and 1 base at J, with 10 bases between the two ends. This CDR3 is 15 amino acids long. Germline V gives CDR1 SGHVS, CDR2 FNYEAQ. This CDR3 reads CASSLGPSGNTEAFF. The CDR3 nucleotides are TGTGCCAGCAGCTTAGGGCCGTCGGGGAACACTGAAGCTTTCTTT.

This chain links TRBV12-3 or TRBV12-4 with TRBJ2-5; 8 bases fit TRBD2. CDR3 length equals 13 residues. Trimming at V came to 7 bases and at J to 4 bases, leaving 5 bases not matched to a gene. The CDR3 is CASKREMGETQYF. DNA for the CDR3: TGTGCCAGCAAGCGGGAGATGGGAGAGACCCAGTACTTC.

At least ten counts were recorded for this clone. The V and J genes are TRBV11-3 and TRBJ1-2; 8 bases match TRBD1. Trimming at V came to 5 bases and at J to 8 bases, leaving 10 bases not matched to a gene. From germline, CDR1 is SGHNT and CDR2 YENEEA. The CDR3 is made up of 14 amino acids. CDR3 nucleotide sequence: TGTGCCAGCAGCCGACGGACAGGGCCCTACGGCTACACCTTC. Its translation is CASSRRTGPYGYTF. Full variable domain (remainder filled in from reference TRBV11-3 and TRBJ1-2): EAGVVQSPRYKIIEKKQPVAFWCNPISGHNTLYWYLQNLGQGPELLIRYENEEAVDDSQLPKDRFSAERLKGVDSTLKIQPAELGDSAVYLCASSRRTGPYGYTFGSGTRLTVV.

This clone was recorded many times. The chain combines TRBV11-2 with TRBJ1-6, with D hard to call. The CDR3 consists of 15 residues. Trimming pared 5 bases from V and 5 bases from J, leaving 13 bases between. Germline V gene data show CDR1 as SGHAT and CDR2 as FQNNGV. The CDR3 coding sequence is TGTGCCAGCAGCCCCGGACCCAGTAATAATTCACCCCTCCACTTT. It yields the protein CASSPGPSNNSPLHF.

This clone was detected only once. This chain joins TRBV19 and TRBJ1-2; D may be TRBD1 (6 bases). CDR3 length equals 14 residues. The germline gives CDR1 LNHDA, CDR2 SQIVND (reference sequence). The V end lost 7 bases, the J end lost 4 bases, and 16 bases lay between the germline ends. The CDR3, as DNA: TGTGCCAGTACCCCCCTACAAGGGGGCTATGGCTACACCTTC. Protein product: CASTPLQGGYGYTF.

The gene calls are TRBV5-4 and TRBJ2-1, with a weak D call TRBD1 (6 bases). Germline lookup yields CDR1 SGHNT and CDR2 YYREEE (reference sequence). The V end was cut by 2 bases, the J end by 7 bases, with 13 bases between. This CDR3 has 14 amino acids. The CDR3 DNA is TGTGCCAGCAGCTTCAACGGACAGCAGAATGAGCAGTTCTTC. Its protein product is CASSFNGQQNEQFF.

The V gene is TRBV7-2, the J gene TRBJ2-1; D might be TRBD1 (6 bases). From germline, CDR1 is SGHTA and CDR2 FQGNSA. The CDR3 runs 13 residues. Trimming pared 4 bases from V and 4 bases from J, leaving 8 bases between. This CDR3 reads CASSSGQYNEQFF. CDR3 sequence (DNA): TGTGCCAGCAGCTCGGGACAATACAATGAGCAGTTCTTC.

The chain links TRBV29-1 to TRBJ2-3; 14 bases are shared with TRBD2. The germline V gene encodes CDR1 SQVTM and CDR2 ANQGSEA. V shed 7 bases and J 2 bases; nucleotides not matched to a gene: 5. The CDR3 totals 15 residues. CDR3 DNA: TGCAGCGCCCCGGGACTAGCGGGAGTCACAGATACGCAGTATTTT. It codes for CSAPGLAGVTDTQYF.

The genes are TRBV12-3 or TRBV12-4 and TRBJ2-3; the D is unclear. There are 10 residues in the CDR3. V was shortened by 11 bases and J by 3 bases, with 6 bases between the two germline ends. The CDR3, as DNA: TGTGCCGTAGGGACAGATACGCAGTATTTT. Translated, it gives CAVGTDTQYF.

The CDR3 DNA reads TGTGCCAGCAGCTTACTTTCGGGGAACGCCCCCACAGATACGCAGTATTTT. It translates to CASSLLSGNAPTDTQYF. The rearrangement joins TRBV7-9 to TRBJ2-3, with D perhaps matching TRBD2 (5 bases). Trimming took off 2 bases at V and 2 bases at J, with 17 bases between the two ends. The CDR3 has 17 residues. Per germline, CDR1 SEHNR and CDR2 FQNEAQ (reference sequence). The full variable domain, in which reference TRBV7-9 and TRBJ2-3 provide the parts outside the CDR3, is DTGVSQNPRHKITKRGQNVTFRCDPISEHNRLYWYRQTLGQGPEFLTYFQNEAQLEKSRLLSDRFSAERPKGSFSTLEIQRTEQGDSAMYLCASSLLSGNAPTDTQYFGPGTRLTVL.

This clone was seen only once. The V gene is TRBV7-2, the J gene TRBJ2-7; D remains unclear. V lost 1 base and J 3 bases, leaving 13 bases between the germline ends. This CDR3 contains 15 residues. In germline, CDR1 is SGHTA, CDR2 FQGNSA. The DNA for the CDR3 is TGTGCCAGCAGCTTAGTTGAGACTTTCAACTACGAGCAGTACTTC. This gives the protein CASSLVETFNYEQYF.

This clone was counted between two and nine times. This sequence joins TRBV19 and TRBJ2-1; D is undetermined. Germline assignment: CDR1 LNHDA and CDR2 SQIVND (reference sequence). The CDR3 is 14 amino acids. With 0 bases removed from V and 7 bases from J, the gap between germline ends came to 10 bases. CDR3 DNA sequence: TGTGCCAGTAGTATAGATGGGGTTAGGAATGAGCAGTTCTTC. This encodes CASSIDGVRNEQFF.

The chain joins TRBV6-2 or TRBV6-3 to TRBJ2-7; TRBD2 agrees at 7 bases. Germline CDR1 is MNHEY and CDR2 is SVGEGT. The CDR3 consists of 15 residues. The V gene end was trimmed by 4 bases and the J gene end by 0 bases; junction bases not matched to a gene: 6. The CDR3 region has the DNA TGTGCCAGCAGTTTTGACGGCGGGAGCTCCTACGAGCAGTACTTC. It codes for CASSFDGGSSYEQYF.

This sequence joins TRBV4-3 and TRBJ2-1, with D perhaps matching TRBD1 (6 bases). CDR1 LGHNA and CDR2 YSLEER come from the germline V gene. CDR3 length: 18 amino acids. V lost 0 bases to trimming and J lost 5 bases, with 20 bases between them. CDR3 DNA sequence: TGCGCCAGCAGCCAAGAGGCCCCGCGCGCAGGGGAAAACAATGAGCAGTTCTTC. Its translation is CASSQEAPRAGENNEQFF.

The chain is built from TRBV7-2 and TRBJ2-2; D is perhaps TRBD1 (6 bases). CDR1 and CDR2 from the germline V gene are SGHTA and FQGNSA. The CDR3 is 16 amino acids. The V end lost 3 bases, the J end lost 4 bases, and 15 bases lay between the germline ends. CDR3 sequence (DNA): TGTGCCAGCAGCTTCACGCCAGGGGCGGGCACCGGGGAGCTGTTTTTT. Its translation is CASSFTPGAGTGELFF.

The rearrangement joins TRBV3-1 (or the pseudogene TRBV3-2) to TRBJ2-3; D is unresolved. Trimming removed 4 bases at V and 0 bases at J, with 5 bases between. The CDR3 loop spans 13 amino acids. Germline loops: CDR1 LGHDT, CDR2 YNNKEL (reference sequence). CDR3 residues: CASSRESTDTQYF. DNA of the CDR3: TGTGCCAGCAGCCGAGAAAGCACAGATACGCAGTATTTT.

The CDR3: CASSYSITGNQPQHF. The CDR3 nucleotides are TGTGCCAGCAGTTACTCGATAACAGGGAATCAGCCCCAGCATTTT. The chain joins TRBV6-5 to TRBJ1-5; D might be TRBD1 (6 bases). V was clipped by 0 bases and J by 4 bases, with 10 bases between them. The V gene's germline CDR1 is MNHEY and CDR2 SVGAGI. The CDR3 sequence is 15 residues long.